These T cell receptor beta chains were read from a single sample in a study of shared clonotypes between healthy human individuals. Clones were read by immunoSEQ multiplex PCR, and TCRdb kept only the in-frame ones, dropping some. This table has around 500,000 clones, approximately 84% appearing once. Sequencing input: PBMCs. These receptors were taken from a woman aged 35 to 49 in good health. Some clones in this sample may be carry-over from other donors' samples. Each CDR3 is given without its conserved first and last residue.

>TRBV7-2|TRBJ2-2
ASSLGPLPNTGELF
>TRBV11-2|TRBJ2-7
ASSFRPWEQY
>TRBV10-1|TRBJ1-2
ASSLQGYYGYT
>TRBV6-1|TRBJ2-7
ASRTSGSDGEQY
>TRBV29-1|TRBJ2-6
SVVSGSTSGANVLT
>TRBV4-1|TRBJ1-5
ASSHVRDGNQPQH
>TRBV7-8|TRBJ2-6
ASSHGLRHRSGANVLT
>TRBV7-8|TRBJ2-2
ASSRHRDLNTGELF
>TRBV5-6|TRBJ1-2
ASSPDRGVSYGYT
>TRBV11-2|TRBJ2-1
ASSFERVSYNEQF
>TRBV4-1|TRBJ1-1
ASSRGQGNNEAS
>TRBV29-1|TRBJ2-7
SVGLASYEQY
>TRBV11-2|TRBJ1-1
ASSPRGWNKMNTEAF
>TRBV5-3|-
ARSVGQGYEQY
>TRBV6-5|TRBJ1-5
ASSVDRDQPQH
>TRBV13|TRBJ2-1
ASSLGPRYYNEQF
>TRBV7-9|TRBJ1-5
ASSLEEEPQH
>TRBV5-1|TRBJ1-2
ASSLEQHYGYT
>TRBV2|TRBJ2-3
ASSVRGGSTDTQY
>TRBV18|TRBJ2-1
ASSPFGLAGRDEQF
>TRBV27|TRBJ2-2
ASSRPPGLHPLNTGELF
>TRBV10-2|TRBJ2-5
ASSGEYQETQY
>TRBV18|TRBJ1-1
ASSARNRDGDTEAF
>TRBV30|-
AWSEVTPYEQY
>TRBV5-1|TRBJ2-7
ASSLAPGSEYEQY
>TRBV5-1|TRBJ1-1
ASRLSTSEAF
>TRBV5-4|TRBJ1-1
AIHTARLEAF
>TRBV11-2|TRBJ2-4
ASSPTGASGIQY
>TRBV7-9|TRBJ2-7
ASSPLASSYEQY